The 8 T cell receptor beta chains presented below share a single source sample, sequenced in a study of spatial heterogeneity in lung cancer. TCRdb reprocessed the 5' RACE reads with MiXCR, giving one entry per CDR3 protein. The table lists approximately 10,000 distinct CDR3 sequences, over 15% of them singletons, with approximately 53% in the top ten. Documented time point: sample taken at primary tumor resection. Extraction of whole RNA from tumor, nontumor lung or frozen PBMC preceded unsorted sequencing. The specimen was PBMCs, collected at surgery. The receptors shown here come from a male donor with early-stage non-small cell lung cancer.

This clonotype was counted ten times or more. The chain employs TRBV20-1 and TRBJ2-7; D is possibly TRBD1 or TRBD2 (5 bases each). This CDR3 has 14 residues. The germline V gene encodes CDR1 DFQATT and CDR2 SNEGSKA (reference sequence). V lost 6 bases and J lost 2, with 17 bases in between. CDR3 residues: CSAPPTGRPYEQYF. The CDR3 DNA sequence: TGCAGTGCCCCTCCCACGGGACGGCCCTACGAGCAGTACTTC.

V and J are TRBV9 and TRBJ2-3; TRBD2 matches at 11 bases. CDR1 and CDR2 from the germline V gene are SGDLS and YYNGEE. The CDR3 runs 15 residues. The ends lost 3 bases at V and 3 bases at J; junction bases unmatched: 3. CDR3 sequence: CASSAGLAGTDTQYF. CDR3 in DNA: TGTGCCAGCAGCGCCGGACTAGCGGGTACAGATACGCAGTATTTT.

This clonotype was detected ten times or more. CDR3 protein: CASSPVYNEQFF. The CDR3 DNA sequence: TGTGCCAGCAGCCCCGTCTACAATGAGCAGTTCTTC. The J gene is TRBJ2-1, the V gene TRBV7-9; D ambiguous. There are 12 residues in the CDR3. Trimming pared 5 bases from V and 3 bases from J, leaving 5 bases between. Germline assignment: CDR1 SEHNR and CDR2 FQNEAQ (reference sequence).

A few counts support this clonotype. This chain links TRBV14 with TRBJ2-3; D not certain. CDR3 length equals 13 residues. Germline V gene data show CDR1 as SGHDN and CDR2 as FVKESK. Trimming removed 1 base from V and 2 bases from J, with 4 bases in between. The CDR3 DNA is TGTGCCAGCAGCCAAGGCGCCACAGATACGCAGTATTTT. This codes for CASSQGATDTQYF.

The CDR3 spells CASTDRFSGATNEKLFF. CDR3 sequence (DNA): TGTGCCAGCACTGACAGGTTTTCCGGCGCAACTAATGAAAAACTGTTTTTT. The rearrangement links TRBV6-2 or TRBV6-3 to TRBJ1-4, with D perhaps matching TRBD1 (6 bases). Trimming shortened V by 7 bases and J by 0 bases, and 18 bases separated the two germline ends. Germline V gene lookup returns CDR1 MNHEY and CDR2 SVGEGT. The CDR3 has 17 residues.

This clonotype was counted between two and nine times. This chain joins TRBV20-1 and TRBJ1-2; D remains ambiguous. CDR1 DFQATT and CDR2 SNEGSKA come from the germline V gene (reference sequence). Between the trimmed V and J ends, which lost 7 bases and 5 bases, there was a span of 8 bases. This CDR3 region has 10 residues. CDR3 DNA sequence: TGCAGTGTTTTTGAATATGGCTACACCTTC. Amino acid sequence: CSVFEYGYTF.

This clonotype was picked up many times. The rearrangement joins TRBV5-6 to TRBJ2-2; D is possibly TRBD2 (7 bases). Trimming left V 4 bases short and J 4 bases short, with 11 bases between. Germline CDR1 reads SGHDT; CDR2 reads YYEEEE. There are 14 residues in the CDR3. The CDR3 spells CASSKGGTTGELFF. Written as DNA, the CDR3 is TGTGCCAGCAGCAAGGGGGGGACCACCGGGGAGCTGTTTTTT.

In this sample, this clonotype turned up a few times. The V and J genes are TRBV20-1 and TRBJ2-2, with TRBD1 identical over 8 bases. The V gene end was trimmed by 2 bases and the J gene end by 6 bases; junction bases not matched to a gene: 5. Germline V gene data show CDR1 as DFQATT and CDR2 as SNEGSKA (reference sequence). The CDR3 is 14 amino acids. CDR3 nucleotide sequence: TGCAGTGCTAGAAAGGACAGGGCCTCCGGGGAGCTGTTTTTT. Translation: CSARKDRASGELFF.